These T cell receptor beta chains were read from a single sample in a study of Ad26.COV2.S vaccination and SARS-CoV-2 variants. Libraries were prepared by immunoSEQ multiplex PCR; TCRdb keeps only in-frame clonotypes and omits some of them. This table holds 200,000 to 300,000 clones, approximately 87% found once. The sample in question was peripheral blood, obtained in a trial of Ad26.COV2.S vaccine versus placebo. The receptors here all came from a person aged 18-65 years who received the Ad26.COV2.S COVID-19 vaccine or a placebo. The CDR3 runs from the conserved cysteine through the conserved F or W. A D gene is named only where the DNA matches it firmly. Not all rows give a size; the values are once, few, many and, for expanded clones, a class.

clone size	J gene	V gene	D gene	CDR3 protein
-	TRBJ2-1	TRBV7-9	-	CASSPRVHEQFF
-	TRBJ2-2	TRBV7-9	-	CASSLLGMGVNTGELFF
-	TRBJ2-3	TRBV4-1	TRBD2	CASSQDVGTSGRAVTDTQYF
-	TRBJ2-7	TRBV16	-	CASSPEVGVQYF
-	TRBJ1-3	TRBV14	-	CASSQDRTGIYF
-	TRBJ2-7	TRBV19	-	CATIREGRGGEQYF
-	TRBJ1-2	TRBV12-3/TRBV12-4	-	CASSNNPVIGYTF
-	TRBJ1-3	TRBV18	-	CASSPVSGVRIDSGNTIYF
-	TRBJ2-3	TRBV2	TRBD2	CAIPGGRKTDTQYF
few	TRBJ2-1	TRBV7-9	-	CASSLINDGQFF
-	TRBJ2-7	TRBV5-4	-	CASSLGTLSSYEQYF
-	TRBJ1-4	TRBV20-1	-	CSANRGEKLFF
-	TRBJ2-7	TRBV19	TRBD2	CASSKLAGVFYEQYF
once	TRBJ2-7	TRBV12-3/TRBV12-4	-	CASRRESYEQYF
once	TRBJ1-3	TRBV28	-	CASSSGGIASGNTIYF
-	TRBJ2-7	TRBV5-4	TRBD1	CASSSGQGYEQYF
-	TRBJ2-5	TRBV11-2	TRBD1	CASSSPGTGGLSLQETQYF
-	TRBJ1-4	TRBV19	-	CASSWGRTNEKLFF
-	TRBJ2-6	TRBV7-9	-	CASSGRQFSGANVLTF
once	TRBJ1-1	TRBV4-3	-	CASSQDSGPNTEAFF
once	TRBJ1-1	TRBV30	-	CAWSIWGTGAFF
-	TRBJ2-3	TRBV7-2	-	CASSPRPPQVGTDTQYF
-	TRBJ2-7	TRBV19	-	CASSRGDIGYEQYF
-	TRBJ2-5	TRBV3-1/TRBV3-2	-	CASSQGSSQETQYF
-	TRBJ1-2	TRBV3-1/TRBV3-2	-	CASSQGAGTNYGYTF
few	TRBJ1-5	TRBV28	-	CASRVTGPNQPQHF
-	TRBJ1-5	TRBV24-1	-	CATAGQSNQPQHF